Listed below are T cell receptor beta chains from one sample, sequenced in a study of T cell repertoires in cytomegalovirus infection. TCRdb re-derived calls from the reads in MiXCR, one entry per CDR3 protein. The sample yields 350,000 to 450,000 distinct CDR3 sequences, about a sixth seen once. The sequencing input was PBMCs. The receptors shown here come from a human donor in good health (CMV status not recorded). Some clones in this sample may be carry-over from other donors' samples. The CDR3 runs from the conserved cysteine through the conserved F or W. Each record gives: V gene, CDR3 length, CDR3 protein.

TRBV7-2,16,CASSPGQKNKGDEQFF
TRBV10-3,12,CAISESTYEQYF
TRBV2,13,CASGQYLNSPLHF
TRBV7-6,13,CASSTSGEETQYF
TRBV7-2,13,CASSLLRQETQYF
TRBV6-2/TRBV6-3,13,CASTLAGGYEQYF
TRBV29-1,12,CSVARRNTEAFF
TRBV3-1,15,CASSQPNTGREKLFF
TRBV7-2,14,CASSLVISGSEQYF
TRBV2,15,CASSPHDYSNQPQHF
TRBV10-3,14,CAISESGSQETQYF
TRBV7-2,13,CASSLGHTPEQYF
TRBV7-9,13,CASGREGSYEQYF
TRBV18,19,CASSPRQESTSGRAYEQYF
TRBV7-2,12,CAGAGDTDTQYF
TRBV7-9,12,CASSGNLGEQYF
TRBV5-4,16,CASSPGQGRGNYGYTF
TRBV10-1,16,CASSEIERGCLAEAFF
TRBV20-1,13,CSAYYGSGQPQHF
TRBV7-6,19,CARSPGGQGRSRGNQPQHF
TRBV7-9,15,CAIPEEGQGIDGYTF
TRBV19,16,CASSQGQGASSYEQYF
TRBV7-9,16,CASSLPTSGKTYEQYF
TRBV7-8,16,CASSLAQGQGVYEQYF
TRBV6-6,13,CASSYVPGETQYF
TRBV5-4,17,CASSPTLGKKGHTEAFF
TRBV7-6,14,CASSLAGLGYEQYF
TRBV15,22,CATSRERLIRDRGTYRPGEQYF
TRBV15,17,CATSRDYSQARTDTQYF
TRBV10-3,14,CAITPGLANNEQFF
TRBV9,15,CASSVGGGGMETQYF
TRBV27,15,CASSPRTGPSYEQYF
TRBV19,15,CASSARLLAKNIQYF
TRBV29-1,12,CSVAGFGNTQYF